This passage covers 21 T cell receptor beta chains from one sample sequenced in a study of cytomegalovirus exposure and HLA in healthy donors. Primers for the PCR totalled 60 Vbeta and 13 Jbeta. Some clones are missing from TCRdb's copy, which holds only in-frame ones; the method was immunoSEQ multiplex PCR. The table records approximately 130,000 clones, 76% of them present only once. The sample was PBMCs. Receptor source: a female donor in good health and CMV-seropositive.

The chain uses TRBV18 and TRBJ2-6; no clear D. The CDR3 is made up of 15 amino acids. V gave up 2 bases and J gave up 3 bases, with 8 bases separating them. Germline-derived CDR1 and CDR2 are KGHSH and LQKENI. Here the CDR3 reads CASSPGAVGANVLTF. CDR3 sequence (DNA): TGTGCCAGCTCACCAGGTGCGGTTGGGGCCAACGTCCTGACTTTC.

V and J are TRBV29-1 and TRBJ2-4; the D gene is possibly TRBD1 (5 bases). V was trimmed by 4 bases and J by 0 bases, leaving 7 bases between them. This CDR3 contains 13 residues. CDR1 and CDR2 from the germline V gene are SQVTM and ANQGSEA. The CDR3 protein is CSVAQVAKNIQYF. CDR3 DNA sequence: TGCAGCGTTGCACAGGTAGCCAAAAACATTCAGTACTTC.

This chain uses TRBV5-1 with TRBJ1-5, with D tentatively TRBD1 (6 bases). V lost 0 bases and J 2 bases, leaving 9 bases between the germline ends. CDR1 and CDR2 (germline): SGHRS, YFSETQ. CDR3 length equals 15 residues. CDR3 sequence: CASSLASGGNQPQHF. The CDR3 DNA follows: TGCGCCAGCAGCTTGGCCTCAGGGGGCAATCAGCCCCAGCATTTT.

The chain couples TRBV15 to TRBJ1-1, with 7 nucleotides matching TRBD1. Per germline, CDR1 LNHNV and CDR2 YYDKDF (reference sequence). The CDR3 runs 15 residues. V lost 3 bases and J lost 1; bases outside the gene matches: 5. The CDR3 is CATSRLRQGNTEAFF. The DNA of the CDR3 is TGTGCCACCAGCAGGCTCAGACAGGGGAACACTGAAGCTTTCTTT.

The rearrangement uses TRBV9 and TRBJ1-3; D not resolved. V was clipped by 3 bases and J by 7 bases, with 11 bases between them. Germline-derived CDR1 and CDR2 are SGDLS and YYNGEE. The CDR3 contains 13 residues. The CDR3, as DNA: TGTGCCAGCAGCGCAGGAAATCGGAACACCATATATTTT. Protein sequence: CASSAGNRNTIYF.

The chain recombines TRBV27 with TRBJ2-1; 7 bases are shared with TRBD1. The germline CDR1 and CDR2 sequences are MNHEY and SMNVEV (reference sequence). The CDR3 contains 16 residues. The J segment lost 5 bases and the V segment lost 2 bases, leaving 9 bases of the junction unmatched. DNA of the CDR3: TGTGCCAGCAGTTTACTTTCAGGGGGAGAAAACAATGAGCAGTTCTTC. Encoded protein: CASSLLSGGENNEQFF.

The rearrangement links TRBV27 to TRBJ2-5; 8 bases agree with TRBD1. This CDR3 is 16 amino acids long. Unmatched junction bases numbered 7, after V lost 0 bases and J lost 4 bases. Germline values: CDR1 MNHEY, CDR2 SMNVEV (reference sequence). The DNA of the CDR3 is TGTGCCAGCAGTTTATCAGGACAGGGCCTCCGAGAGACCCAGTACTTC. Amino acid sequence: CASSLSGQGLRETQYF.

This clone was detected only a few times. The chain combines TRBV6-6 with TRBJ2-3; TRBD2 aligns across 12 bases. Germline CDR1 and CDR2: MNHNY and SVGAGI (reference sequence). The CDR3 extends over 16 amino acids. V gave up 5 bases and J gave up 3 bases; unmatched junction bases: 6. CDR3 residues: CASSHELAGGTDTQYF. The CDR3 DNA reads as TGTGCCAGCAGTCACGAACTAGCGGGGGGAACAGATACGCAGTATTTT.

This chain connects TRBV2 to TRBJ2-3, with TRBD1 matching over 8 bases. Germline V gene lookup returns CDR1 SNHLY and CDR2 FYNNEI. The V segment lost 3 bases and the J segment 6 bases; nucleotides outside the gene matches: 2. CDR3 length: 13 residues. CDR3: CASSDNRGDTQYF. The CDR3 nucleotides read TGTGCCAGCAGTGATAACAGGGGGGATACGCAGTATTTT.

This chain links TRBV7-9 with TRBJ2-7; TRBD2 is a possible D gene (7 bases). Trimming left V 1 base short and J 3 bases short, with 16 bases between. CDR1 and CDR2 from the germline V gene are SEHNR and FQNEAQ (reference sequence). The length of the CDR3 is 16 residues. CDR3 protein: CASSLVAGAFLYEQYF. In DNA, the CDR3 is TGTGCCAGCAGCTTAGTTGCGGGGGCCTTCCTCTACGAGCAGTACTTC.

This sequence joins TRBV2 and TRBJ2-7; tentatively, D is TRBD1 (6 bases). V lost 6 bases and J 3 bases, leaving 12 bases between the germline ends. There are 13 residues in the CDR3. CDR1 SNHLY and CDR2 FYNNEI come from the germline V gene. The CDR3, as DNA: TGTGCCAGCAGGTGGACAGAGAGCTACGAGCAGTACTTC. Translated: CASRWTESYEQYF. The complete variable domain, with remaining parts taken from reference TRBV2 and TRBJ2-7, reads EPEVTQTPSHQVTQMGQEVILRCVPISNHLYFYWYRQILGQKVEFLVSFYNNEISEKSEIFDDQFSVERPDGSNFTLKIRSTKLEDSAMYFCASRWTESYEQYFGPGTRLTVT.

This clone was detected only once. V is TRBV10-2 and J is TRBJ2-7; TRBD1 aligns across 8 bases. With V trimmed by 3 bases and J by 3 bases, 7 bases remained unmatched. Per germline, CDR1 WSHSY and CDR2 SAAADI. The length of the CDR3 is 15 residues. As DNA, the CDR3 is TGCGCCAGCAGTGAAGGGACAGGAGGAAGCTACGAGCAGTACTTC. Its protein product is CASSEGTGGSYEQYF.

This chain joins TRBV10-3 and TRBJ2-3; 11 nucleotides agree with TRBD2. Per germline, CDR1 ENHRY and CDR2 SYGVKD. This CDR3 spans 16 amino acids. The junction had 4 bases not matched to a gene; V was cut back by 4 bases and J by 1 base. The CDR3 spells CAISALAGGGTDTQYF. The DNA of the CDR3 is TGTGCCATCAGTGCCTTAGCGGGAGGGGGCACAGATACGCAGTATTTT.

The chain links TRBV27 to TRBJ2-1; 7 positions agree with TRBD2. After removal of 3 bases from V and 4 bases from J, the junction contained 6 bases not matched to a gene. Germline lookup yields CDR1 MNHEY and CDR2 SMNVEV (reference sequence). There are 15 residues in the CDR3. The CDR3 is CASSLSGESYNEQFF. Written as DNA, the CDR3 is TGTGCCAGCAGTTTGAGCGGGGAATCTTACAATGAGCAGTTCTTC.

The V gene is TRBV28, the J gene TRBJ1-3; D unclear. Trimming shortened V by 8 bases and J by 0 bases, and 14 bases separated the two germline ends. This CDR3 is 15 amino acids long. Germline V gene lookup returns CDR1 MDHEN and CDR2 SYDVKM. The CDR3 spells CASSGTDYSGNTIYF. The CDR3 DNA reads TGTGCCAGCTCGGGTACGGACTACTCTGGAAACACCATATATTTT.

The chain links TRBV6-1 to TRBJ2-6, with D maybe TRBD2 (5 bases). The CDR3 length is 15 residues. The V end lost 6 bases, the J end lost 2 bases, and 11 bases lay between the germline ends. Germline lookup yields CDR1 MNHNS and CDR2 SASEGT. The CDR3, as DNA: TGTGCCAGCAGAACGGGAACAGCTGGGGCCAACGTCCTGACTTTC. Translating it yields CASRTGTAGANVLTF.

The CDR3 loop reads CASSLLGRVYEQYF. CDR3 DNA: TGTGCCAGCAGTTTACTAGGCAGGGTATACGAGCAGTACTTC. The chain uses TRBV28 and TRBJ2-7; TRBD1 might be the D (5 bases). Germline V lookup: CDR1 MDHEN, CDR2 SYDVKM. Trimming removed 2 bases from V and 4 bases from J, with 12 bases in between. The CDR3 covers 14 residues.

The chain uses TRBV28 and TRBJ1-5, with TRBD1 matching 8 bases. The CDR3 sequence is 15 residues long. Germline CDR1 reads MDHEN; CDR2 reads SYDVKM. With V trimmed by 7 bases and J by 5 bases, 10 bases remained unmatched. The CDR3 is CASTPTGQGDQPQHF. The CDR3, as DNA: TGTGCCAGCACTCCAACCGGACAGGGTGATCAGCCCCAGCATTTT.

The V call is TRBV7-9, the J call TRBJ1-2; D not certain. The germline CDR1 and CDR2 sequences are SEHNR and FQNEAQ (reference sequence). The CDR3 loop spans 14 amino acids. Trimming stripped 2 bases from V and 7 bases from J, with 14 bases between. In DNA form, the CDR3 reads TGTGCCAGCAGCTTAAGCGCAGTAAGCTCTGGCTACACCTTC. Protein product: CASSLSAVSSGYTF.

The rearrangement uses TRBV11-3 and TRBJ2-7; 8 bases are a match to TRBD2. Germline CDR1 SGHNT, CDR2 YENEEA. J was trimmed by 1 base and V by 5 bases; bases with no gene match: 1. The CDR3 covers 13 residues. The CDR3 DNA reads as TGTGCCAGCAGCCGGGGGGGATCCTACGAGCAGTACTTC. It specifies CASSRGGSYEQYF.

This sequence joins TRBV27 and TRBJ2-1, with TRBD2 matching over 9 bases. Trimming removed 2 bases from V and 8 bases from J; junction bases left unmatched: 13. Germline V gene data show CDR1 as MNHEY and CDR2 as SMNVEV (reference sequence). The CDR3 runs 17 residues. The CDR3 here is CASSLQPPGLASHEQFF. The CDR3 region has the DNA TGTGCCAGCAGTTTACAGCCCCCGGGACTAGCATCGCATGAGCAGTTCTTC.